Listed below are T cell receptor beta chains from one sample, sequenced in a study of blood T cell repertoires in COVID-19. Assay used: immunoSEQ multiplex PCR; TCRdb lists only in-frame clones, some missing. The profile shows 250,000 to 350,000 clones, about 88% of them singletons. The sequenced material came from PBMCs or T cells enriched from blood (not recorded which). All receptors come from a woman aged 60 to 75 in a cohort exposed to, infected with or recovered from COVID-19 (not recorded which). Both conserved end residues are part of each CDR3.

V gene: TRBV5-1; J gene: TRBJ2-7; CDR3 protein: CASSVGQGGYEQYF
V gene: TRBV19; J gene: TRBJ1-1; CDR3 protein: CASSIPHRDTEAFF
V gene: TRBV24-1; J gene: TRBJ1-3; CDR3 protein: CATSQPPRDTIYF
V gene: TRBV5-1; J gene: TRBJ2-3; CDR3 protein: CASSLRAGGQTDTQYF
V gene: TRBV28; J gene: TRBJ1-3; CDR3 protein: CASSLQTGGSGNTIYF
V gene: TRBV10-2; J gene: TRBJ1-6; CDR3 protein: CASSDSGRTRASPLHF
V gene: TRBV5-1; J gene: TRBJ2-3; CDR3 protein: CASSLRPGGVSTDTQYF
V gene: TRBV28; J gene: TRBJ2-7; CDR3 protein: CASSSPGQTYEQYF
V gene: TRBV5-1; J gene: TRBJ1-1; CDR3 protein: CASSSGQGRTTEAFF
V gene: TRBV28; J gene: TRBJ2-7; CDR3 protein: CASSSGTYEQYF
V gene: TRBV6-2/TRBV6-3; J gene: TRBJ2-1; CDR3 protein: CASSYGRWRGNNEQFF
V gene: TRBV30; J gene: TRBJ2-1; CDR3 protein: CAWGDRGFGNEQFF
V gene: TRBV2; J gene: TRBJ1-4; CDR3 protein: CASKTSEREKLFF
V gene: TRBV9; J gene: TRBJ2-1; CDR3 protein: CASSLRQDIGSYNEQFF
V gene: TRBV5-6; J gene: TRBJ1-4; CDR3 protein: CASSPEGSASNEKLFF
V gene: TRBV14; J gene: TRBJ2-4; CDR3 protein: CASSQGTPGQANKNIQYF
V gene: TRBV5-1; J gene: TRBJ2-7; CDR3 protein: CASAMTSGRVREQYF
V gene: TRBV10-3; J gene: TRBJ2-3; CDR3 protein: CAISETGGIVDTQYF
V gene: TRBV19; J gene: TRBJ2-2; CDR3 protein: CASSGQGNTGELFF
V gene: TRBV10-3; J gene: TRBJ1-1; CDR3 protein: CAISEYSQGAFF
V gene: TRBV6-8; J gene: TRBJ2-7; CDR3 protein: CASSYRDSRSGLADSYEQYF
V gene: TRBV3-1/TRBV3-2; J gene: TRBJ1-2; CDR3 protein: CASSQAQGQGYGYTF
V gene: TRBV27; J gene: TRBJ2-6; CDR3 protein: CASTRTGPLAGANVLTF
V gene: TRBV21-1; J gene: TRBJ2-7; CDR3 protein: CASSKGDGADRAHYEQYF
V gene: TRBV10-3; J gene: TRBJ2-5; CDR3 protein: CAISGASGLQETQYF
V gene: TRBV27; J gene: TRBJ2-1; CDR3 protein: CASSHPGLAGGPSYNEQFF
V gene: TRBV5-1; J gene: TRBJ1-2; CDR3 protein: CASSLEAKVGYGYTF
V gene: TRBV30; J gene: TRBJ1-3; CDR3 protein: CAWSSGKGNTIYF
V gene: TRBV28; J gene: TRBJ2-1; CDR3 protein: CASSFSSGSSYNEQFF
V gene: TRBV15; J gene: TRBJ2-5; CDR3 protein: CATSRGASGRISETQYF
V gene: TRBV30; J gene: TRBJ1-4; CDR3 protein: CAWSRYNEKLFF
V gene: TRBV6-5; J gene: TRBJ1-1; CDR3 protein: CATDYRQVTNTEAFF
V gene: TRBV19; J gene: TRBJ2-4; CDR3 protein: CASSYGGQENIQYF
V gene: TRBV4-3; J gene: TRBJ2-1; CDR3 protein: CASSQALADSSYNEQFF
V gene: TRBV30; J gene: TRBJ2-1; CDR3 protein: CAWSGVNEQFF
V gene: TRBV7-2; J gene: TRBJ2-2; CDR3 protein: CASSLQVPPNTGELFF
V gene: TRBV7-3; J gene: TRBJ1-1; CDR3 protein: CASSRTVGQANTEAFF
V gene: TRBV28; J gene: TRBJ1-1; CDR3 protein: CASEELNTEAFF
V gene: TRBV3-1/TRBV3-2; J gene: TRBJ1-6; CDR3 protein: CASSQEVRLSSPLHF
V gene: TRBV7-9; J gene: TRBJ2-2; CDR3 protein: CASSPTYSGNTGELFF
V gene: TRBV18; J gene: TRBJ1-2; CDR3 protein: CASSPSNRGGDYGYTF
V gene: TRBV6-5; J gene: TRBJ1-2; CDR3 protein: CASSSRDRGNYGYTF
V gene: TRBV7-9; J gene: TRBJ1-5; CDR3 protein: CASSLGQGGNSPQHF
V gene: TRBV7-6; J gene: TRBJ2-1; CDR3 protein: CASSSGTSRGNEQFF
V gene: TRBV29-1; J gene: TRBJ2-2; CDR3 protein: CSVEVRSGVHISGELFF
V gene: TRBV7-9; J gene: TRBJ2-7; CDR3 protein: CASSFRASGPEGYEQYF
V gene: TRBV24-1; J gene: TRBJ2-1; CDR3 protein: CATGDRVGEQFF
V gene: TRBV19; J gene: TRBJ2-1; CDR3 protein: CASARDRVNEQFF
V gene: TRBV28; J gene: TRBJ2-5; CDR3 protein: CASSFSGGQETQYF
V gene: TRBV7-9; J gene: TRBJ1-1; CDR3 protein: CASSQGQGVMSNTEAFF
V gene: TRBV7-3; J gene: TRBJ2-3; CDR3 protein: CASSRGGLSSTDTQYF
V gene: TRBV9; J gene: TRBJ1-2; CDR3 protein: CASSQDGSAGYTF
V gene: TRBV27; J gene: TRBJ2-7; CDR3 protein: CASSSSTGGSFTYEQYF
V gene: TRBV9; J gene: TRBJ2-7; CDR3 protein: CASSVSDSGVYEQYF
V gene: TRBV18; J gene: TRBJ2-2; CDR3 protein: CASSPTETGELFF
V gene: TRBV4-3; J gene: TRBJ1-5; CDR3 protein: CASSQDRNGNQPQHF
V gene: TRBV9; J gene: TRBJ2-1; CDR3 protein: CASSTGTSGYNEQFF
V gene: TRBV6-4; J gene: TRBJ2-3; CDR3 protein: CASSKGQGYADTQYF
V gene: TRBV7-9; J gene: TRBJ1-5; CDR3 protein: CASSLGGIGQPQHF
V gene: TRBV19; J gene: TRBJ2-5; CDR3 protein: CASSRTGIGETQYF